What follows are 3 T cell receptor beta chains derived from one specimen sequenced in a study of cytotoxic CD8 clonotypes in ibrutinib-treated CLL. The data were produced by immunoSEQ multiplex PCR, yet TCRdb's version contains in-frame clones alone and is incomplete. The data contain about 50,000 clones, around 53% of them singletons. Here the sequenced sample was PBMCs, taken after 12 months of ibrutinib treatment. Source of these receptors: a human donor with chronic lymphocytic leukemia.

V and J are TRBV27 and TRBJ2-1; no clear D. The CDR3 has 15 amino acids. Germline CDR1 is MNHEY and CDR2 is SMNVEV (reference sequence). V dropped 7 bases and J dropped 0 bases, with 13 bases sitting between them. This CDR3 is CASKSSLVSYNEQFF. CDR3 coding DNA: TGTGCCAGCAAGAGTAGCCTTGTCTCCTACAATGAGCAGTTCTTC.

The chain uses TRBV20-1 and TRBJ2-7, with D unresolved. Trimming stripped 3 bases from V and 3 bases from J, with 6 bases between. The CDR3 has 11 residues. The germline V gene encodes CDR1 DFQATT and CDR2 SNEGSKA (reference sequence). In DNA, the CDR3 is TGCAGTGCTAGCCCCCACTACGAGCAGTACTTC. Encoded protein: CSASPHYEQYF.

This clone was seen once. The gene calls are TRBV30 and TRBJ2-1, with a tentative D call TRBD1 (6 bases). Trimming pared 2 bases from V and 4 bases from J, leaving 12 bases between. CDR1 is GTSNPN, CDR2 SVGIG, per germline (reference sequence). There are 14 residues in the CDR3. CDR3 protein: CAWSPGVGYNEQFF. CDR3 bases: TGTGCCTGGAGTCCAGGGGTAGGGTACAATGAGCAGTTCTTC. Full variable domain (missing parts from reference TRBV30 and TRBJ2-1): SQTIHQWPATLVQPVGSPLSLECTVEGTSNPNLYWYRQAAGRGLQLLFYSVGIGQISSEVPQNLSASRPQDRQFILSSKKLLLSDSGFYLCAWSPGVGYNEQFFGPGTRLTVL.